This section outlines one T cell receptor (beta chain) sequence together with its context. The antigen remains undetermined. Sequenced by immunoSEQ multiplex PCR; TCRdb stores in-frame clones only, minus some. The repertoire holds over 35,000 clones, with about 90% as singletons. The sample is drawn from a study of graft-versus-host responses after intestinal transplantation. The wider study: Multivisceral, liver-intestinal, or isolated intestinal grafts were transplanted into recipients. The whole recipient group had anti-thymocyte globulin induction followed by tacrolimus and steroids for three to four years. Notes on the study in general: The presence of high graft-versus-host to host-versus-graft clonal ratios in allografts characterized patients with graft-donor T cell macrochimerism. Detection of GvH clones occurred in recipient marrow, and some had their first appearance in ileum or blood.

The germline CDR1 and CDR2 sequences are SGHTA and FQGTGA. This CDR3 region has 15 residues. V was cut by 5 bases and J by 4 bases, with 12 bases left in between. The chain has TRBV7-3 and TRBJ2-6; D not resolved. This sequence originates from a human patient who received an intestinal transplant, so some T cells may come from the graft donor. Sample: PBMCs, taken approximately 320 days after intestinal transplant. The CDR3 region is CASSPFTQGANVLTF. CDR3 DNA: TGTGCCAGCAGCCCTTTTACACAGGGGGCCAACGTCCTGACTTTC. The complete variable domain, with remaining parts taken from reference TRBV7-3 and TRBJ2-6, reads GAGVSQTPSNKVTEKGKYVELRCDPISGHTALYWYRQSLGQGPEFLIYFQGTGAADDSGLPNDRFFAVRPEGSVSTLKIQRTERGDSAVYLCASSPFTQGANVLTFGAGSRLTVL.